The 22 T cell receptor beta chains listed next were all sequenced from one sample in a study of long-term antiretroviral therapy in people with HIV. Run at survey level, the immunoSEQ assay was version v3.0. Sequencing was performed with immunoSEQ multiplex PCR; in TCRdb, only in-frame clones are kept and a portion is missing. The table includes under 25,000 clones, under 80% detected once. The sequencing here drew on unsorted PBMCs, taken 0.5 years after starting antiretroviral therapy. All receptors come from a woman aged 40 to 50 with HIV.

The chain combines TRBV5-4 with TRBJ2-5; D might be TRBD1 (7 bases). Germline V gives CDR1 SGHNT, CDR2 YYREEE (reference sequence). Trimming stripped 3 bases from V and 5 bases from J, with 20 bases between. The CDR3 loop spans 16 amino acids. CDR3 sequence reads: CASSSENQGGRETQYF. The CDR3 DNA reads as TGTGCCAGCAGCTCTGAGAACCAGGGGGGCCGGGAGACCCAGTACTTC.

This chain uses TRBV9 with TRBJ2-2, with TRBD1 identical over 7 bases. V lost 5 bases to trimming and J lost 13 bases; unmatched junction nucleotides: 14. Germline CDR1 and CDR2: SGDLS and YYNGEE. This CDR3 region has 14 residues. CDR3: CASSTLPGQVGLFF. The CDR3, as DNA: TGTGCCAGCAGTACTCTCCCCGGACAGGTCGGGCTGTTTTTT.

The chain combines TRBV7-9 with TRBJ2-3, with D unclear. This CDR3 has 14 amino acids. CDR1 is SEHNR and CDR2 is FQNEAQ in the germline V gene (reference sequence). Trimming left V 2 bases short and J 5 bases short, with 11 bases between. In DNA form, the CDR3 reads TGTGCCAGCAGCTTACTACCGGCAATAGATACGCAGTATTTT. Its protein product is CASSLLPAIDTQYF.

The genes are TRBV5-4 and TRBJ2-6; 8 bases agree with TRBD1. Germline CDR1 reads SGHNT; CDR2 reads YYREEE (reference sequence). With 4 bases clipped from V and 4 bases from J, the junction kept 10 bases outside the gene matches. This CDR3 is 17 amino acids long. The CDR3 nucleotides are TGTGCCAGCAGCATCCCCCAGGGGGCGGGAGGGGCCAACGTCCTGACTTTC. The encoded protein is CASSIPQGAGGANVLTF.

This clone has only a few counts. This chain joins TRBV5-6 and TRBJ2-7, with unresolved D. The V end lost 0 bases, the J end lost 3 bases, and 7 bases lay between the germline ends. Germline CDR1 SGHDT, CDR2 YYEEEE. The CDR3 has 13 amino acids. DNA for the CDR3: TGTGCCAGCAGCTTGGGACTGATCTACGAGCAGTACTTC. This gives the protein CASSLGLIYEQYF. The entire variable domain, with the rest obtained from reference TRBV5-6 and TRBJ2-7, is as follows: DAGVTQSPTHLIKTRGQQVTLRCSPKSGHDTVSWYQQALGQGPQFIFQYYEEEERQRGNFPDRFSGHQFPNYSSELNVNALLLGDSALYLCASSLGLIYEQYFGPGTRLTVT.

The chain recombines TRBV19 with TRBJ1-5; tentatively, D is TRBD1 (6 bases). The CDR3 consists of 17 residues. With 6 bases removed from V and 6 bases from J, the gap between germline ends came to 24 bases. CDR1 and CDR2 (germline): LNHDA, SQIVND (reference sequence). DNA of the CDR3: TGTGCCAGTAGCGACTTCGGGGGGAACAGGGCGAGTCAGCCCCAGCATTTT. It yields the protein CASSDFGGNRASQPQHF.

The gene calls are TRBV7-2 and TRBJ1-1, with D possibly TRBD1 on 6 matching bases. Germline CDR1 is SGHTA and CDR2 is FQGNSA. CDR3 length: 14 residues. Trimming removed 5 bases from V and 3 bases from J, with 13 bases in between. In nucleotides, the CDR3 is TGTGCCAGCAGCCCCGGGGGCGTGGACACTGAAGCTTTCTTT. It is translated as CASSPGGVDTEAFF.

This clone was seen more than once but under ten times. The chain couples TRBV5-1 to TRBJ1-6, with TRBD1 matching 8 bases. Trimming took 5 bases from V and 6 from J; bases not matched to a gene: 4. The CDR3 runs to 14 residues. Germline CDR1 and CDR2: SGHRS and YFSETQ. The CDR3 loop is CASREGQANSPLHF. The CDR3 DNA reads as TGCGCCAGCAGGGAGGGACAGGCTAATTCACCCCTCCACTTT.

The CDR3 DNA sequence: TGTGCCAGCAGCCCCGGCGGGACGTCTGGAAACACCATATATTTT. Translated, it gives CASSPGGTSGNTIYF. The rearrangement links TRBV9 to TRBJ1-3, with D possibly TRBD1 on 5 matching bases. The CDR3 is 15 residues long. The germline V gene encodes CDR1 SGDLS and CDR2 YYNGEE. V was shortened by 4 bases and J by 1 base, with 12 bases between the two germline ends. The complete variable domain, with remaining parts taken from reference TRBV9 and TRBJ1-3, reads DSGVTQTPKHLITATGQRVTLRCSPRSGDLSVYWYQQSLDQGLQFLIQYYNGEERAKGNILERFSAQQFPDLHSELNLSSLELGDSALYFCASSPGGTSGNTIYFGEGSWLTVV.

CDR3: CASSGHWGGTDTQYF. The CDR3 nucleotides are TGTGCCAGCAGCGGACACTGGGGGGGCACAGATACGCAGTATTTT. The chain employs TRBV2 and TRBJ2-3; D is perhaps TRBD2 (6 bases). V lost 6 bases and J lost 1, with 14 bases in between. The germline CDR1 and CDR2 sequences are SNHLY and FYNNEI. There are 15 residues in the CDR3.

This chain links TRBV28 with TRBJ1-5, with no clear D. Deletions cut 2 bases from V and 3 bases from J, with 8 bases between. The CDR3 has 14 amino acids. Germline CDR1 MDHEN, CDR2 SYDVKM. This CDR3 reads CASSLTVSNQPQHF. The CDR3 DNA reads TGTGCCAGCAGTTTAACCGTTTCCAATCAGCCCCAGCATTTT.

The CDR3 is CASSDSTNEKLFF. Here the CDR3 DNA reads TGCGCCAGTTCGGATTCAACTAATGAAAAACTGTTTTTT. This chain joins TRBV5-1 and TRBJ1-4; D is unclear. The CDR3 extends over 13 amino acids. Trimming stripped 8 bases from V and 0 bases from J, with 8 bases between. Germline-derived CDR1 and CDR2 are SGHRS and YFSETQ.

Only a few counts were recorded for this clone. The J gene is TRBJ2-1, the V gene TRBV5-4; 8 positions agree with TRBD2. Trimming cost V 1 base and J 3 bases; bases outside gene matches: 6. The CDR3 covers 16 residues. The germline CDR1 and CDR2 sequences are SGHNT and YYREEE (reference sequence). The CDR3 DNA is TGTGCCAGCAGCTTGTGGAGCGGGGGACTCTACAATGAGCAGTTCTTC. Residues: CASSLWSGGLYNEQFF. The variable domain in full, with the rest retrieved from reference TRBV5-4 and TRBJ2-1, is ETGVTQSPTHLIKTRGQQVTLRCSSQSGHNTVSWYQQALGQGPQFIFQYYREEENGRGNFPPRFSGLQFPNYSSELNVNALELDDSALYLCASSLWSGGLYNEQFFGPGTRLTVL.

The rearrangement joins TRBV27 to TRBJ1-1, with unresolved D. Germline V gives CDR1 MNHEY, CDR2 SMNVEV (reference sequence). V was clipped by 3 bases and J by 2 bases, with 22 bases between them. The CDR3 has 18 amino acids. This CDR3 is CASSFRRSALGDNTEAFF. CDR3 nucleotides: TGTGCCAGCAGTTTTAGGCGGAGTGCTTTAGGAGATAACACTGAAGCTTTCTTT.

This clone was counted only a few times. The V gene is TRBV2, the J gene TRBJ2-3; 9 bases line up with TRBD2. CDR1 is SNHLY, CDR2 FYNNEI, per germline. There are 19 residues in the CDR3. V lost 4 bases, J lost 0 bases, and 14 bases stayed unmatched. The CDR3 is CASSGASGGRLSSTDTQYF. The CDR3, as DNA: TGTGCCAGCAGTGGGGCCAGCGGGGGGCGGCTTTCTAGCACAGATACGCAGTATTTT.

The chain uses TRBV19 and TRBJ1-2; D gene uncertain. Trimming shortened V by 1 base and J by 3 bases, and 12 bases separated the two germline ends. The V gene's germline CDR1 is LNHDA and CDR2 SQIVND (reference sequence). The CDR3 sequence is 15 residues long. CDR3 protein: CASSIVRGEDYGYTF. For the CDR3, the DNA is TGTGCCAGTAGTATAGTACGGGGAGAGGACTATGGCTACACCTTC.

This clone was detected a few times. V is TRBV5-1 and J is TRBJ2-7; TRBD2 agrees at 7 bases. The CDR3 consists of 14 residues. Germline lookup yields CDR1 SGHRS and CDR2 YFSETQ. Trimming at V came to 3 bases and at J to 3 bases, leaving 6 bases not matched to a gene. Here the CDR3 DNA reads TGCGCCAGCAGCTGGGGGGGTGAGATCTACGAGCAGTACTTC. Amino acid sequence: CASSWGGEIYEQYF.

The gene calls are TRBV6-1 and TRBJ1-5; D is ambiguous. Germline assignment: CDR1 MNHNS and CDR2 SASEGT. The CDR3 sequence is 14 residues long. V lost 2 bases to trimming and J lost 11 bases, with 16 bases between them. The CDR3 DNA sequence: TGTGCCAGCAGTGAACCGGGTGGTTTTTGGACCCAGCATTTT. Amino acids: CASSEPGGFWTQHF.

The CDR3 is CASSLALGSETQYF. In DNA, the CDR3 is TGTGCCAGCAGCTTAGCGCTGGGATCGGAGACCCAGTACTTC. The genes are TRBV7-2 and TRBJ2-5; no clear D. Germline assignment: CDR1 SGHTA and CDR2 FQGNSA. The germline V and J ends were trimmed by 0 bases and 5 bases, with 10 bases remaining between them. The CDR3 has 14 amino acids.

This sequence joins TRBV4-3 and TRBJ2-6, with a weak D call TRBD2 (6 bases). The germline CDR1 and CDR2 sequences are LGHNA and YSLEER. Trimming took off 0 bases at V and 9 bases at J, with 12 bases between the two ends. CDR3 length: 15 amino acids. CDR3: CASSQEKAEGNVLTF. The CDR3 DNA reads as TGCGCCAGCAGCCAAGAAAAGGCGGAGGGCAACGTCCTGACTTTC.

This rearrangement joins TRBV30 to TRBJ2-3; TRBD1 matches at 8 bases. The CDR3 totals 15 residues. The trim removed 4 bases at V and 4 bases at J, leaving 10 bases unmatched. Germline CDR1 is GTSNPN and CDR2 is SVGIG (reference sequence). The chain's CDR3 is CAWTRTGWQADTQYF. Here the CDR3 DNA reads TGTGCCTGGACTCGGACAGGGTGGCAGGCAGATACGCAGTATTTT.

This chain links TRBV7-3 with TRBJ2-3; D might be TRBD2 (6 bases). The CDR3 loop spans 14 amino acids. Germline CDR1 is SGHTA and CDR2 is FQGTGA. V lost 3 bases and J lost 4, with 11 bases in between. The CDR3: CASSLGGVSDTQYF. The CDR3 bases are TGTGCCAGCAGCTTGGGGGGAGTATCAGATACGCAGTATTTT.